The sequence of this T cell receptor (beta chain) was determined in a study of T cell responses to AZD1222 COVID-19 vaccine. Investigators merged groups given second doses at roughly 4 or roughly 12 weeks. Clones were read by immunoSEQ multiplex PCR, and TCRdb kept only the in-frame ones, dropping some. Here the sample spans some 90,000 clones, 85% to 90% being singletons. Findings and caveats of the study: Donors, mostly white British, included more females; clonal diversity was possibly underestimated.

CDR3 length equals 14 residues. V was cut by 0 bases and J by 5 bases, with 8 bases left in between. Germline loops: CDR1 SGHDT, CDR2 YYEEEE. This clone was observed a single time. What it recognizes is unknown. The sequences come from peripheral blood, collected 28 days after the second AZD1222 dose. The TCR was taken from an adult who received the AZD1222 COVID-19 vaccine. The chain carries TRBV5-6 and TRBJ2-2; D is perhaps TRBD2 (6 bases). The CDR3 sequence is CASSLAGGTGELFF. The CDR3 DNA follows: TGTGCCAGCAGCTTGGCCGGGGGTACCGGGGAGCTGTTTTTT.